This entry lists 32 T cell receptor beta chains sequenced from one sample in a study of blood T cell repertoires in COVID-19. TCRdb's copy holds only in-frame clones and misses some; the assay was immunoSEQ multiplex PCR. In the table there are around 250,000 clones, around 80% of which are singletons. The sequencing input was PBMCs or T cells enriched from blood (not recorded which). These receptors originate from a man in his forties who had recovered from COVID-19.

The chain recombines TRBV7-5 with TRBJ2-1; the DNA was not compared with TRBD2, the D call given in the table. TRBV7-5 is recorded as a pseudogene. The CDR3 loop spans 18 amino acids. CDR3 region: CVRSSTPRPRLADNEQFF. In nucleotides, the CDR3 is TGTGTCAGAAGCTCCACTCCTCGACCGAGACTAGCGGACAATGAGCAGTTCTTC.

This clone was detected only once. The V call is TRBV4-3, the J call TRBJ1-2, with TRBD1 matching over 7 bases. Germline CDR1 reads LGHNA; CDR2 reads YSLEER. The CDR3 is made up of 14 amino acids. J was trimmed by 5 bases and V by 2 bases; bases with no gene match: 5. The CDR3, as DNA: TGCGCCAGCAGCCAATCTGCACAGGGGTATGGCTACACCTTC. Protein sequence: CASSQSAQGYGYTF.

This chain joins TRBV5-5 and TRBJ1-1; TRBD1 aligns across 9 bases. Germline V gene data show CDR1 as SGHKS and CDR2 as YYEKEE (reference sequence). V shed 2 bases and J 10 bases; nucleotides not matched to a gene: 6. This CDR3 contains 13 residues. DNA of the CDR3: TGTGCCAGCAGCTTCCAGGCGGGACAGGGAGCTTTCTTT. Its translation: CASSFQAGQGAFF.

This chain uses TRBV27 with TRBJ2-5, with D possibly TRBD1 on 6 matching bases. Germline lookup yields CDR1 MNHEY and CDR2 SMNVEV (reference sequence). The CDR3 has 14 amino acids. The V end lost 5 bases, the J end lost 4 bases, and 14 bases lay between the germline ends. The CDR3 DNA follows: TGTGCCAGCAGTCTCCTTGGCAGGGGAGAGACCCAGTACTTC. The encoded protein is CASSLLGRGETQYF.

This chain links TRBV7-8 with TRBJ1-1, with a possible D match to TRBD1 (5 bases). The CDR3 runs to 13 residues. CDR1 is SGHVS, CDR2 FQNEAQ, per germline. Trimming stripped 8 bases from V and 6 bases from J, with 16 bases between. The CDR3 spells CASRPAGLPEAFF. In DNA, the CDR3 is TGTGCCAGCCGACCGGCGGGGCTACCTGAAGCTTTCTTT.

The genes are TRBV27 and TRBJ2-1, with D possibly matching TRBD1 (5 bases). The length of the CDR3 is 17 residues. Trimming stripped 3 bases from V and 6 bases from J, with 21 bases between. The germline V gene has CDR1 MNHEY and CDR2 SMNVEV (reference sequence). The DNA for the CDR3 is TGTGCCAGCAGTTTGCAGGGTCGAGTAGGAGATCGCAATGAGCAGTTCTTC. This sequence encodes CASSLQGRVGDRNEQFF.

The CDR3 spells CASGPRSGAGNTIYF. The CDR3 DNA reads TGCGCCAGCGGACCTCGAAGCGGCGCGGGAAACACCATATATTTT. V gene TRBV4-1 combines with J gene TRBJ1-3; no reliable D call. In germline, CDR1 is MGHRA, CDR2 YSYEKL. Trimming cost V 8 bases and J 4 bases, with 18 bases left between them. The CDR3 sequence is 15 residues long.

This chain uses TRBV25-1 with TRBJ2-7, with TRBD2 as a possible D gene (7 bases). Trimming shortened V by 6 bases and J by 6 bases, and 15 bases separated the two germline ends. Germline V gene lookup returns CDR1 MGHDK and CDR2 SYGVNS. There are 13 residues in the CDR3. CDR3 sequence (DNA): TGTGCCAGCAGCTCGAGGGGGGGGACCGAGCAGTACTTC. Encoded protein: CASSSRGGTEQYF.

The chain joins TRBV2 to TRBJ1-1; 7 bases match TRBD1. CDR1 and CDR2 from the germline V gene are SNHLY and FYNNEI. J lost 5 bases, V lost 5 bases, and 5 bases had no gene match. The CDR3 runs 13 residues. CDR3 nucleotides: TGTGCCAGCAGTCTTCAGGGGGGAACTGAAGCTTTCTTT. This encodes CASSLQGGTEAFF. Supplemented by reference TRBV2 and TRBJ1-1, the full variable domain reads EPEVTQTPSHQVTQMGQEVILRCVPISNHLYFYWYRQILGQKVEFLVSFYNNEISEKSEIFDDQFSVERPDGSNFTLKIRSTKLEDSAMYFCASSLQGGTEAFFGQGTRLTVV.

Comments on this clone: Other DNA sequences from this sample encode an identical CDR3 as well. V usage is TRBV7-9 and J usage is TRBJ2-6; D is undetermined. The germline CDR1 and CDR2 sequences are SEHNR and FQNEAQ (reference sequence). The ends were cut back, 4 bases at V and 0 bases at J, with 4 bases in the middle. This CDR3 is 14 amino acids long. CDR3 protein: CASSSFSGANVLTF. CDR3 bases: TGTGCCAGCAGCTCGTTCTCTGGGGCCAACGTCCTGACTTTC.

The rearrangement uses TRBV19 and TRBJ1-4; D perhaps matches TRBD1 (5 bases). Germline V gives CDR1 LNHDA, CDR2 SQIVND (reference sequence). The CDR3 is 14 residues long. V gave up 5 bases and J gave up 10 bases, with 17 bases separating them. DNA of the CDR3: TGTGCCAGTAGTTCTCCGGGGGGTCGGGGAAAACTGTTTTTT. Amino acid sequence: CASSSPGGRGKLFF.

The chain combines TRBV7-8 with TRBJ1-1; no firm D call. Germline values: CDR1 SGHVS, CDR2 FQNEAQ. The CDR3 contains 13 residues. Trimming removed 4 bases from V and 4 bases from J, with 10 bases in between. The CDR3 loop reads CASSYNPGTEAFF. In DNA form, the CDR3 reads TGTGCCAGCAGCTATAACCCGGGCACTGAAGCTTTCTTT.

This clone turned up a few times. The chain is built from TRBV5-1 and TRBJ1-4; D gene uncertain. CDR1 SGHRS and CDR2 YFSETQ come from the germline V gene. Trimming took 7 bases from V and 5 from J, leaving 15 bases between them. The CDR3 has 14 amino acids. The CDR3 DNA follows: TGCGCCAGCTCCTTATCCGGGAGCAATGAAAAACTGTTTTTT. Translating it yields CASSLSGSNEKLFF.

The J gene is TRBJ2-7, the V gene TRBV7-2; no clear D gene. CDR1 is SGHTA and CDR2 is FQGNSA in the germline V gene. The CDR3 contains 15 residues. The germline V and J ends were trimmed by 2 bases and 0 bases, with 11 bases remaining between them. The CDR3 DNA is TGTGCCAGCAGCTTAAGTTTTTTAGTCTCCTACGAGCAGTACTTC. Translating gives CASSLSFLVSYEQYF.

This chain uses TRBV5-5 with TRBJ1-1, with unresolved D. CDR1 and CDR2 (germline): SGHKS, YYEKEE (reference sequence). Trimming pared 1 base from V and 1 base from J, leaving 8 bases between. The CDR3 spans 14 residues. CDR3 sequence reads: CASSLQLSNTEAFF. CDR3 bases: TGTGCCAGCAGCTTGCAACTCTCGAACACTGAAGCTTTCTTT.

The chain has TRBV3-1 (or the pseudogene TRBV3-2) and TRBJ1-6; weak D call: TRBD1 (6 bases). Per the germline V gene, CDR1 is LGHDT and CDR2 is YNNKEL (reference sequence). V lost 4 bases to trimming and J lost 6 bases, with 16 bases between them. This CDR3 has 16 amino acids. CDR3 amino acids: CASSRTRGGGNSPLHF. The CDR3, as DNA: TGTGCCAGCAGCCGGACCCGAGGGGGGGGTAATTCACCCCTCCACTTT.

This clone was found a few times. The V and J genes are TRBV27 and TRBJ2-7, with 10 positions matching TRBD2. CDR1 and CDR2 from the germline V gene are MNHEY and SMNVEV (reference sequence). Trimming cost V 5 bases and J 2 bases; bases outside gene matches: 6. The CDR3 contains 15 residues. CDR3 region: CASSKTSGYTYEQYF. The CDR3 DNA reads TGTGCCAGCAGTAAGACTAGCGGGTACACCTACGAGCAGTACTTC.

The rearrangement links TRBV6-5 to TRBJ2-1; maybe TRBD1 (6 bases). V shed 2 bases and J shed 2 bases, with 10 bases lying between them. Germline loops: CDR1 MNHEY, CDR2 SVGAGI. This CDR3 comprises 15 residues. Here the CDR3 reads CASSYRDIAYNEQFF. The CDR3 nucleotides are TGTGCCAGCAGTTACCGGGACATAGCCTACAATGAGCAGTTCTTC.

J is TRBJ1-2 and V is TRBV5-6, with D possibly being TRBD1 (5 bases). Trimming left V 3 bases short and J 8 bases short, with 11 bases between. Germline V CDR1 and CDR2: SGHDT, YYEEEE. This CDR3 is built from 12 residues. The CDR3 sequence is CASSSGLWGYTF. The CDR3 DNA reads TGTGCCAGCAGCTCGGGACTGTGGGGCTACACCTTC.

The chain uses TRBV6-4 and TRBJ1-1, with a tentative D call TRBD1 (6 bases). Germline loops: CDR1 MRHNA, CDR2 SNTAGT. The CDR3 is 14 amino acids. Trimming removed 6 bases at V and 1 base at J, with 12 bases between. CDR3 sequence: CASRQRQENTEAFF. Written as DNA, the CDR3 is TGTGCCAGCAGACAGAGACAGGAGAACACTGAAGCTTTCTTT.

V and J are TRBV27 and TRBJ2-3; D call uncertain. CDR1 MNHEY and CDR2 SMNVEV come from the germline V gene (reference sequence). The CDR3 contains 11 residues. Trimming took off 3 bases at V and 6 bases at J, with 4 bases between the two ends. The CDR3 sequence: CASSLGDTQYF. CDR3 sequence (DNA): TGTGCCAGCAGTTTGGGCGATACGCAGTATTTT.

The rearrangement uses TRBV3-1 (or the pseudogene TRBV3-2) and TRBJ2-7; a weak D match, TRBD1 (5 bases). Per the germline V gene, CDR1 is LGHDT and CDR2 is YNNKEL (reference sequence). V was trimmed by 1 base and J by 4 bases, leaving 20 bases between them. The CDR3 has 17 amino acids. The CDR3 sequence is CASSQARVAPGFYEQYF. CDR3 coding DNA: TGTGCCAGCAGCCAAGCCAGGGTCGCACCGGGCTTTTACGAGCAGTACTTC.

This clone was counted a single time. The rearrangement joins TRBV18 to TRBJ2-3, with D possibly matching TRBD1 (6 bases). The germline CDR1 and CDR2 sequences are KGHSH and LQKENI. This CDR3 comprises 17 residues. Trimming shortened V by 2 bases and J by 3 bases, and 18 bases separated the two germline ends. As DNA, the CDR3 is TGTGCCAGCTCACCATTTGAACCAGGGGCGAGGACAGATACGCAGTATTTT. Encoded protein: CASSPFEPGARTDTQYF.

A remark on this clone: Within the sample, other DNA sequences also encode this same CDR3. This chain uses TRBV5-1 with TRBJ2-3; 9 bases agree with TRBD2. Germline values: CDR1 SGHRS, CDR2 YFSETQ. J lost 6 bases, V lost 2 bases, and 4 bases had no gene match. This CDR3 is built from 14 residues. The CDR3 spells CASSLAGGRDTQYF. The CDR3 bases are TGCGCCAGCAGCTTAGCGGGAGGTAGGGATACGCAGTATTTT.

The chain has TRBV12-3 or TRBV12-4 and TRBJ2-5; TRBD1 might be the D (6 bases). This CDR3 region has 12 residues. V was clipped by 6 bases and J by 2 bases, with 7 bases between them. CDR3 sequence: CASSDRQETQYF. For the CDR3, the DNA is TGTGCCAGCAGCGACAGGCAAGAGACCCAGTACTTC.

This sequence joins TRBV27 and TRBJ2-3, with D possibly matching TRBD2 (5 bases). From germline, CDR1 is MNHEY and CDR2 SMNVEV (reference sequence). This CDR3 comprises 14 residues. V lost 6 bases and J 3 bases, leaving 13 bases between the germline ends. This CDR3 is CASSGRAPTDTQYF. Written as DNA, the CDR3 is TGTGCCAGCAGCGGGCGGGCCCCTACAGATACGCAGTATTTT.

The J gene is TRBJ2-5, the V gene TRBV3-1 (or the pseudogene TRBV3-2); D possibly corresponds to TRBD2 (5 bases). V was shortened by 0 bases and J by 5 bases, with 16 bases between the two germline ends. The CDR3 has 16 amino acids. Germline V gene data show CDR1 as LGHDT and CDR2 as YNNKEL (reference sequence). The CDR3 DNA reads TGTGCCAGCAGCCAAGAGGGAGCCGACCGGTGGGAGACCCAGTACTTC. Protein product: CASSQEGADRWETQYF.

CDR3 protein: CASSLRPGTDTQYF. The CDR3 DNA reads as TGTGCCAGCAGCCTCCGTCCAGGGACAGATACGCAGTATTTT. The gene calls are TRBV7-2 and TRBJ2-3, with D perhaps matching TRBD1 (5 bases). The germline V gene encodes CDR1 SGHTA and CDR2 FQGNSA. V lost 5 bases and J lost 3, with 12 bases in between. The CDR3 loop spans 14 amino acids.

The chain uses TRBV27 and TRBJ2-7, with 8 positions matching TRBD1. V gave up 4 bases and J gave up 5 bases; unmatched junction bases: 7. CDR3 length equals 14 residues. The germline V gene has CDR1 MNHEY and CDR2 SMNVEV (reference sequence). CDR3 sequence: CASSYQGALDEQYF. CDR3 DNA: TGTGCCAGCAGTTACCAGGGGGCTCTGGACGAGCAGTACTTC.

The rearrangement uses TRBV5-1 and TRBJ1-3; 11 bases are shared with TRBD1. This CDR3 region has 17 residues. J was trimmed by 4 bases and V by 4 bases; bases with no gene match: 10. Germline assignment: CDR1 SGHRS and CDR2 YFSETQ. CDR3 residues: CASSRGTGGEGGNTIYF. CDR3 DNA sequence: TGCGCCAGCAGCCGAGGGACAGGGGGAGAAGGAGGAAACACCATATATTTT.

The count of this clone is one. The chain links TRBV7-6 to TRBJ1-2; D perhaps matches TRBD1 (5 bases). V lost 5 bases to trimming and J lost 4 bases, with 11 bases between them. This CDR3 comprises 13 residues. The germline V gene has CDR1 SGHVS and CDR2 FNYEAQ. CDR3 bases: TGTGCCAGCAGCCCCCGGGGACTCTATGGCTACACCTTC. Protein product: CASSPRGLYGYTF.

This clone was detected only a few times. This chain uses TRBV28 with TRBJ1-6; 11 nucleotides match TRBD1. This CDR3 is built from 15 residues. V gave up 6 bases and J gave up 8 bases; unmatched junction bases: 6. Germline loops: CDR1 MDHEN, CDR2 SYDVKM. The CDR3, as DNA: TGTGCCAGCAGCGGACAGGGGGCAGGAGATTCACCCCTCCACTTT. Translation gives CASSGQGAGDSPLHF.